A single sample gave rise to the 23 T cell receptor beta chains below, sequenced in a study of OX40 agonist ivuxolimab in advanced cancers. TCRdb keeps only in-frame clones here, not all; method: immunoSEQ multiplex PCR. The repertoire holds approximately 70,000 clones, with approximately 92% as singletons. The source was CD4+ or CD8+ T cells sorted from blood, collected in a trial of the OX40 agonist ivuxolimab. The receptor source for this set is an adult with an advanced solid tumor such as melanoma, head and neck, liver or kidney cancer.

The chain links TRBV9 to TRBJ2-2; D is undetermined. Germline-derived CDR1 and CDR2 are SGDLS and YYNGEE. Trimming took off 5 bases at V and 2 bases at J, with 4 bases between the two ends. This CDR3 is built from 12 residues. CDR3 bases: TGTGCCAGCAGAGAAAACACCGGGGAGCTGTTTTTT. Translation: CASRENTGELFF.

The rearrangement joins TRBV7-8 to TRBJ1-4, with unresolved D. Germline V CDR1 and CDR2: SGHVS, FQNEAQ. With 1 base removed from V and 7 bases from J, the gap between germline ends came to 13 bases. The CDR3 runs to 15 residues. The CDR3 DNA is TGTGCCAGCAGCTTAGAGGCCGGTTTGGGTGAAAAACTGTTTTTT. This translates into CASSLEAGLGEKLFF.

CDR3 coding DNA: TGTGCCAGCAGTGTTTTGGTGGCGACGACTAGCGGGAGGGAGACCCAGTACTTC. Translation: CASSVLVATTSGRETQYF. V usage is TRBV2 and J usage is TRBJ2-5; 13 positions match TRBD2. The V segment lost 4 bases and the J segment 5 bases; nucleotides outside the gene matches: 13. The CDR3 consists of 18 residues. Germline V gene sequence: CDR1 SNHLY, CDR2 FYNNEI.

J is TRBJ1-4 and V is TRBV9; 7 bases map to TRBD1. The V gene end was trimmed by 3 bases and the J gene end by 7 bases; junction bases not matched to a gene: 6. Germline V lookup: CDR1 SGDLS, CDR2 YYNGEE. The CDR3 has 14 amino acids. CDR3 DNA sequence: TGTGCCAGCAGCGCCGGGACAGCGGTTGAAAAACTGTTTTTT. Translated, it gives CASSAGTAVEKLFF.

The chain has TRBV4-3 and TRBJ2-7; D is possibly TRBD2 (6 bases). The CDR3 has 15 residues. CDR1 is LGHNA, CDR2 YSLEER, per germline. V lost 3 bases and J lost 4, with 16 bases in between. The CDR3 region has the DNA TGCGCCAGCAGCCAGGCAGTCGGGAGCTTTTACGAGCAGTACTTC. This encodes CASSQAVGSFYEQYF.

The CDR3 protein is CASRPGTGRDEQYF. As DNA, the CDR3 is TGTGCCAGCAGACCCGGGACAGGGCGGGACGAGCAGTACTTC. The V and J genes are TRBV2 and TRBJ2-7, with TRBD1 identical over 9 bases. V lost 6 bases to trimming and J lost 5 bases; unmatched junction nucleotides: 8. This CDR3 contains 14 residues. CDR1 and CDR2 (germline): SNHLY, FYNNEI.

This clone was detected once. This CDR3 reads CASSEVGVGGVTQYF. The CDR3, as DNA: TGTGCCAGCAGTGAAGTGGGTGTAGGGGGGGTTACGCAGTATTTT. J is TRBJ2-3 and V is TRBV25-1, with TRBD2 as a possible D gene (7 bases). The V and J ends lost 2 bases and 8 bases respectively, with 17 bases between them. The CDR3 is 15 residues long. CDR1 and CDR2 (germline): MGHDK, SYGVNS.

There are a few counts of this clone. The chain joins TRBV29-1 to TRBJ1-1; D not resolved. V was clipped by 6 bases and J by 1 base, with 6 bases between them. This CDR3 comprises 11 residues. CDR1 and CDR2 (germline): SQVTM, ANQGSEA. DNA of the CDR3: TGCAGCGTGAGTTCGAACACTGAAGCTTTCTTT. Translated, it gives CSVSSNTEAFF.

The chain recombines TRBV6-6 with TRBJ2-7; D unresolved. CDR1 MNHNY and CDR2 SVGAGI come from the germline V gene (reference sequence). Trimming removed 4 bases from V and 3 bases from J, with 4 bases in between. The CDR3 runs to 11 residues. CDR3 DNA sequence: TGTGCCAGCAGTTTAAACTACGAGCAGTACTTC. Translating gives CASSLNYEQYF.

The chain carries TRBV7-2 and TRBJ2-7; D remains unclear. Germline loops: CDR1 SGHTA, CDR2 FQGNSA. Trimming left V 4 bases short and J 5 bases short, with 12 bases between. This CDR3 comprises 13 residues. DNA for the CDR3: TGTGCCAGCAGCTCCCGGAGAAGCAACGAGCAGTACTTC. Translated: CASSSRRSNEQYF.

The chain carries TRBV6-6 and TRBJ1-2; weak D call: TRBD1 (6 bases). Trimming removed 6 bases at V and 3 bases at J, with 11 bases between. There are 13 residues in the CDR3. CDR1 is MNHNY and CDR2 is SVGAGI in the germline V gene (reference sequence). The DNA for the CDR3 is TGTGCCAGCAGCCCTGGACAGTACTATGGCTACACCTTC. It is translated as CASSPGQYYGYTF.

CDR3 DNA sequence: TGTGCCAGCAGCCGCATCCAGGGAAGTACTGAAGCTTTCTTT. Its protein is CASSRIQGSTEAFF. The gene calls are TRBV28 and TRBJ1-1; possible D gene TRBD1, 5 bases. There are 14 residues in the CDR3. Germline loops: CDR1 MDHEN, CDR2 SYDVKM. Trimming took 6 bases from V and 5 from J, leaving 16 bases between them. Full variable domain (rest looked up from reference TRBV28 and TRBJ1-1): DVKVTQSSRYLVKRTGEKVFLECVQDMDHENMFWYRQDPGLGLRLIYFSYDVKMKEKGDIPEGYSVSREKKERFSLILESASTNQTSMYLCASSRIQGSTEAFFGQGTRLTVV.

The chain recombines TRBV7-9 with TRBJ1-5, with D maybe TRBD1 (5 bases). The CDR3 has 15 residues. Germline lookup yields CDR1 SEHNR and CDR2 FQNEAQ (reference sequence). Between the trimmed V and J ends, which lost 5 bases and 5 bases, there was a span of 16 bases. The CDR3 nucleotides read TGTGCCAGCAGCCCAAAACCTTGGGGGGATCAGCCCCAGCATTTT. This encodes CASSPKPWGDQPQHF.

This chain connects TRBV2 to TRBJ1-2, with D perhaps TRBD1 (6 bases). V was trimmed by 7 bases and J by 0 bases, leaving 12 bases between them. The CDR3 is made up of 14 amino acids. Germline values: CDR1 SNHLY, CDR2 FYNNEI. The CDR3 here is CASTKGGANYGYTF. Here the CDR3 DNA reads TGTGCCAGCACCAAGGGGGGGGCTAACTATGGCTACACCTTC.

The CDR3 loop reads CASSPGTSGGNEQFF. CDR3 bases: TGCGCCAGCAGCCCCGGGACTAGCGGGGGCAATGAGCAGTTCTTC. The chain uses TRBV5-1 and TRBJ2-1, with 14 bases matching TRBD2. Germline CDR1 and CDR2: SGHRS and YFSETQ. This CDR3 has 15 residues. V trimming: 4 bases; J trimming: 6 bases; junction bases outside the gene matches: 3.

As DNA, the CDR3 is TGTGCCAGCAGTGTGAGGGACTTCCGCACAGATACGCAGTATTTT. Protein: CASSVRDFRTDTQYF. J is TRBJ2-3 and V is TRBV2; D possibly corresponds to TRBD2 (6 bases). CDR1 and CDR2 from the germline V gene are SNHLY and FYNNEI. This CDR3 is built from 15 residues. The V and J ends lost 4 bases and 1 base respectively, with 12 bases between them. The full variable domain, in which reference TRBV2 and TRBJ2-3 provide the parts outside the CDR3, is EPEVTQTPSHQVTQMGQEVILRCVPISNHLYFYWYRQILGQKVEFLVSFYNNEISEKSEIFDDQFSVERPDGSNFTLKIRSTKLEDSAMYFCASSVRDFRTDTQYFGPGTRLTVL.

The J gene is TRBJ1-2, the V gene TRBV11-2; D gene uncertain. The CDR3 totals 14 residues. Germline V gives CDR1 SGHAT, CDR2 FQNNGV. Trimming pared 7 bases from V and 8 bases from J, leaving 20 bases between. As DNA, the CDR3 is TGTGCCAGCACCCCCTCGGAGGGTCGGGCGGGCTACACCTTC. This sequence encodes CASTPSEGRAGYTF.

This clone was counted once. The chain recombines TRBV9 with TRBJ2-5; a possible D gene is TRBD2 (5 bases). The CDR3 length is 16 residues. Germline V gene lookup returns CDR1 SGDLS and CDR2 YYNGEE. V shed 0 bases and J shed 4 bases, with 16 bases lying between them. The DNA of the CDR3 is TGTGCCAGCAGCGTAGCGGTAGGAACCCGGGGAGAGACCCAGTACTTC. This encodes CASSVAVGTRGETQYF.

In this sample, this clone turned up once. This chain uses TRBV4-1 with TRBJ2-5; D is uncertain. This CDR3 has 15 amino acids. Germline V lookup: CDR1 MGHRA, CDR2 YSYEKL. Trimming shortened V by 4 bases and J by 2 bases, and 14 bases separated the two germline ends. CDR3 region: CASSRGSPKQETQYF. CDR3 sequence (DNA): TGCGCCAGCAGCCGCGGCTCTCCAAAACAAGAGACCCAGTACTTC.

Remarks on this clone: The junction departs from germline at one end; a sequencing error may be responsible. The rearrangement uses TRBV5-6 and TRBJ1-4; 7 nucleotides agree with TRBD1. The germline V gene encodes CDR1 SGHDT and CDR2 YYEEEE. The CDR3 consists of 13 residues. The CDR3 DNA follows: TGTGCCAGCAGCTCGGGGACAGCGAGGACAACCGACTTC. Translated: CASSSGTARTTDF.

The V call is TRBV18, the J call TRBJ1-4, with TRBD1 identical over 7 bases. Trimming removed 6 bases from V and 5 bases from J; junction bases left unmatched: 9. The CDR3 has 15 residues. Per the germline V gene, CDR1 is KGHSH and CDR2 is LQKENI. CDR3 nucleotide sequence: TGTGCCAGCTCTCAGACAGGGTCGGGAAATGAAAAACTGTTTTTT. Its translation: CASSQTGSGNEKLFF.

This CDR3 is CASSQGFRKETQYF. For the CDR3, the DNA is TGTGCCAGCAGCCAAGGTTTCCGGAAAGAGACCCAGTACTTC. The chain recombines TRBV14 with TRBJ2-5, with D uncertain. The CDR3 contains 14 residues. V was pared by 1 base and J by 3 bases, with 9 bases between. Germline V gene data show CDR1 as SGHDN and CDR2 as FVKESK.

The genes are TRBV6-1 and TRBJ2-7; perhaps TRBD1 as D (5 bases). The germline V gene has CDR1 MNHNS and CDR2 SASEGT. The length of the CDR3 is 16 residues. Trimming removed 2 bases at V and 2 bases at J, with 16 bases between. The CDR3 DNA follows: TGTGCCAGCAGTGAATTCGGGCGACAGCCAGCCTACGAGCAGTACTTC. This translates into CASSEFGRQPAYEQYF.